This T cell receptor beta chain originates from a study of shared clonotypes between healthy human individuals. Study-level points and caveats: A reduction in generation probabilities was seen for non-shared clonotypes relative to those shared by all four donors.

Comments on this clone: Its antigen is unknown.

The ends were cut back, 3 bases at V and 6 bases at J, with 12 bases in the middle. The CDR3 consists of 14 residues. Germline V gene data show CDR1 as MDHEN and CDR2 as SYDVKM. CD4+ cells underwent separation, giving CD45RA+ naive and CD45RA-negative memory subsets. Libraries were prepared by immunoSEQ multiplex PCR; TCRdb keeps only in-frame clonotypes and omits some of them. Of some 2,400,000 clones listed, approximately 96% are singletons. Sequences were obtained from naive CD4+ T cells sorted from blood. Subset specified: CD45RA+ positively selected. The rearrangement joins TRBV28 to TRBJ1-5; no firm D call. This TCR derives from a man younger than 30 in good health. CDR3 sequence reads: CASSLIRESQPQHF. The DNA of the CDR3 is TGTGCCAGCAGTTTGATCAGAGAAAGTCAGCCCCAGCATTTT.